The present T cell receptor (beta chain) was sequenced within a study of blood T cell repertoires in COVID-19. Whole-study context: Acute and convalescent COVID-19 samples came from the United States, Italy and Spain.

In the study's own analysis: Nucleated cell number was recorded as an estimate derived from reference gene primer amplification. TCRdb's table, derived via immunoSEQ multiplex PCR, lists solely in-frame clones and lacks some. That table supplies the V and J calls and clone size; D and trimming were determined from the DNA. The sample holds 83,000 or so clones, 82% seen once. CDR3 size: 10 residues. Germline loops: CDR1 MDHEN, CDR2 SYDVKM. Trimming pared 3 bases from V and 10 bases from J, leaving 5 bases between. The receptor was isolated from a human donor in a cohort sampled during active COVID-19. This sequence joins TRBV28 and TRBJ2-3; no reliable D call. The source material was peripheral blood. The CDR3 DNA is TGTGCCAGCAGTTTCCAGGCGCAGTATTTT. This sequence encodes CASSFQAQYF. The full variable domain, rest sourced from reference TRBV28 and TRBJ2-3, is DVKVTQSSRYLVKRTGEKVFLECVQDMDHENMFWYRQDPGLGLRLIYFSYDVKMKEKGDIPEGYSVSREKKERFSLILESASTNQTSMYLCASSFQAQYFGPGTRLTVL.